This T cell receptor (beta chain) stems from a study of OX40 agonist ivuxolimab in advanced cancers. CDR1 is LGHNT, CDR2 FRNRAP, per germline. Trimming removed 4 bases at V and 7 bases at J, with 16 bases between. The CDR3 consists of 14 residues. Comments on this clone: The target antigen is unknown.

The data were produced by immunoSEQ multiplex PCR, yet TCRdb's version contains in-frame clones alone and is incomplete. The table lists more than 12,000 clones, 75% to 95% of them singletons. Study-level results: Dosing at 0.1 to 3.0 mg/kg was accompanied by clonal expansion of CD4+ and CD8+ blood T cells by week 6.

Patients were excluded for autoimmune disease history or systemic immunosuppression. The specimen was CD4+ or CD8+ T cells sorted from blood, collected in a trial of the OX40 agonist ivuxolimab. The TCR comes from an adult with an advanced solid tumor such as melanoma, head and neck, liver or kidney cancer. This chain joins TRBV12-5 and TRBJ1-2; D ambiguous. CDR3 bases: TGTGCTAGTGGTTCCAATGAGGAGGCGAGTGGCTACACCTTC. The encoded protein is CASGSNEEASGYTF.